This T cell receptor beta chain is from a study of cytomegalovirus exposure and HLA in healthy donors. Study observations and caveats: Later analysis reportedly placed an Asian-associated ancestry cluster below the roughly 700-donor mean in N-insertions.

This CDR3 has 14 residues. Germline V gives CDR1 MDHEN, CDR2 SYDVKM. V was clipped by 7 bases and J by 7 bases, with 16 bases between them. It was with 60 Vbeta and 13 Jbeta primers that the PCR ran. TCRdb's table, derived via immunoSEQ multiplex PCR, lists solely in-frame clones and lacks some. The sample lists 150,000 or so clones, around 79% seen once, with under 4% in the top ten. A remark on this clone: Its matching antigen is unknown.

Sequencing was done on a sample of PBMCs. This TCR was recovered from a middle-aged woman in good health and CMV-seronegative. The chain couples TRBV28 to TRBJ1-4; weak D call: TRBD1 (6 bases). CDR3 in DNA: TGTGCCAGCACGGGAGGGGGGGGCTTTGAAAAACTGTTTTTT. Translation: CASTGGGGFEKLFF.